Reported below is one T cell receptor (beta chain). Its antigen remains unknown. The PCR had 60 Vbeta and 13 Jbeta primers. This table comes from immunoSEQ multiplex PCR, and its TCRdb copy is limited to in-frame clones, with some not included. The sample data list fewer than 250,000 clones. This sample is drawn from a study of cytomegalovirus exposure and HLA in healthy donors. Across the whole study: Researchers found that roughly 81% of under 450 genotyped donors fell within the Caucasian-associated ancestry cluster. The study's findings and limits: A later analysis found most CMV-associated TCR beta chains apparently HLA-restricted. It was approximately 170 TCR beta chains that were listed as cytomegalovirus-associated.

This receptor was obtained from a woman in her thirties in good health and CMV-seropositive. The sample was PBMCs.

For the CDR3, the DNA is TGTGCCAGCAGTTTACCTTCGACAGGGACTGCTGAGCAGTTCTTC. It translates to CASSLPSTGTAEQFF. The rearrangement uses TRBV28 and TRBJ2-1; tentative D call: TRBD1 (7 bases). V was clipped by 2 bases and J by 9 bases, with 17 bases between them. The CDR3 consists of 15 residues. Per the germline V gene, CDR1 is MDHEN and CDR2 is SYDVKM. Full variable domain (rest looked up from reference TRBV28 and TRBJ2-1): DVKVTQSSRYLVKRTGEKVFLECVQDMDHENMFWYRQDPGLGLRLIYFSYDVKMKEKGDIPEGYSVSREKKERFSLILESASTNQTSMYLCASSLPSTGTAEQFFGPGTRLTVL.